Listed below are T cell receptor beta chains from one sample, sequenced in a study of cytomegalovirus exposure and HLA in healthy donors. Here immunoSEQ multiplex PCR was the method, and the copy in TCRdb shows in-frame clones only, minus some. The sample contains around 150,000 clones, roughly 80% of which appear only once. Sequences were obtained from PBMCs. These receptors came from a man aged 25 to 40 in good health and CMV-seronegative. Each CDR3 is given with its conserved first and last residue. The D gene is left open where the match is weak. Some rows mark clone size as missing; the rest say once, few, many or name a class of expanded clone.

d_call	v_call	clone_size	j_call	cdr3_aa	cdr3_nt
TRBD1	TRBV7-3	-	TRBJ2-6	CASSPTGTGFSGANVLTF	TGTGCCAGCAGCCCAACCGGGACAGGGTTCTCTGGGGCCAACGTCCTGACTTTC
-	TRBV5-1	few	TRBJ1-1	CASSGSPRSGQSILGTEAFF	TGCGCCAGCAGCGGATCCCCTCGGTCAGGGCAAAGCATTCTCGGGACTGAAGCTTTCTTT
-	TRBV7-2	few	TRBJ1-1	CASSPLRGTEAFF	TGTGCCAGCAGCCCCCTCAGAGGAACTGAAGCTTTCTTT
TRBD1	TRBV27	once	TRBJ2-7	CASSDRVTYEQYF	TGTGCCAGCTCGGACAGGGTAACCTACGAGCAGTACTTC
-	TRBV15	-	TRBJ2-7	CATSRESLREQYF	TGTGCCACCAGCAGAGAGTCCTTGAGGGAGCAGTACTTC
TRBD1	TRBV5-1	-	TRBJ1-5	CASSLGTDQPQHF	TGCGCCAGCAGCTTAGGGACAGATCAGCCCCAGCATTTT
TRBD2	TRBV28	once	TRBJ2-5	CASSLLAGGQETQYF	TGTGCCAGCAGTTTGCTAGCGGGGGGCCAAGAGACCCAGTACTTC
TRBD2	TRBV13	-	TRBJ2-5	CASSPRAGYQETQYF	TGTGCCAGCAGCCCCCGAGCGGGGTACCAAGAGACCCAGTACTTC
-	TRBV28	-	TRBJ1-1	CASSLARSTEAFF	TGTGCCAGCAGTTTAGCCCGGAGCACTGAAGCTTTCTTT
-	TRBV4-2	-	TRBJ1-2	CASSQDTIAFNYGYTF	TGTGCCAGCAGCCAAGATACGATAGCTTTTAACTATGGCTACACCTTC
-	TRBV4-3	once	TRBJ1-1	CASSQDLPGQGTEAFF	TGCGCCAGCAGCCAAGATCTCCCCGGACAAGGCACTGAAGCTTTCTTT
-	TRBV27	-	TRBJ2-1	CASSLDSYNEQFF	TGTGCCAGCAGTTTAGACAGTTACAATGAGCAGTTCTTC
-	TRBV29-1	-	TRBJ1-3	CSVRTATSGNTIYF	TGCAGCGTGAGGACAGCCACCTCTGGAAACACCATATATTTT
-	TRBV30	-	TRBJ1-1	CAWLPSWSEVTEAFF	TGTGCCTGGTTGCCTAGCTGGTCCGAAGTTACTGAAGCTTTCTTT
TRBD1	TRBV11-2	-	TRBJ1-1	CASSSHRGEAFF	TGTGCCAGCAGCTCACACAGGGGTGAAGCTTTCTTT
TRBD1	TRBV29-1	-	TRBJ2-7	CSVQSGTVLYEQYF	TGCAGCGTCCAATCCGGGACAGTCCTCTACGAGCAGTACTTC
TRBD1	TRBV5-8	few	TRBJ1-2	CASSLWGRGDYGYTF	TGTGCCAGCAGCTTGTGGGGCAGGGGGGACTATGGCTACACCTTC
-	TRBV28	-	TRBJ1-1	CASSLSPQLRRRTEAFF	TGTGCCAGCAGTTTATCCCCTCAACTGAGGCGACGGACTGAAGCTTTCTTT
-	TRBV11-2	once	TRBJ2-7	CASSLGGGVGSSYEQYF	TGTGCCAGCAGCTTAGGAGGAGGCGTAGGGAGCTCCTACGAGCAGTACTTC
-	TRBV4-1	-	TRBJ2-2	CASSPLLTGELFF	TGCGCCAGCAGCCCCCTCCTCACCGGGGAGCTGTTTTTT
-	TRBV7-6	-	TRBJ2-5	CASSLSGDWETQYF	TGTGCCAGCAGCTTATCCGGGGATTGGGAGACCCAGTACTTC
TRBD2	TRBV29-1	-	TRBJ2-5	CSDLTSGRSETQYF	TGCAGCGACCTGACTAGCGGGAGGTCCGAGACCCAGTACTTC
TRBD2	TRBV28	few	TRBJ2-1	CASSLAGGGNEQFF	TGTGCCAGCAGTTTAGCGGGAGGGGGGAATGAGCAGTTCTTC
-	TRBV5-1	-	TRBJ2-6	CASSLAGGTGANVLTF	TGCGCCAGCAGCTTGGCCGGGGGTACTGGGGCCAACGTCCTGACTTTC
-	TRBV6-4	-	TRBJ1-1	CASSGPGRKTEAFF	TGTGCCAGCAGTGGTCCGGGTCGGAAGACTGAAGCTTTCTTT
TRBD1	TRBV5-6	-	TRBJ1-1	CASSFLTGTGTMNTEAFF	TGTGCCAGCAGCTTTTTGACCGGGACAGGAACTATGAACACTGAAGCTTTCTTT